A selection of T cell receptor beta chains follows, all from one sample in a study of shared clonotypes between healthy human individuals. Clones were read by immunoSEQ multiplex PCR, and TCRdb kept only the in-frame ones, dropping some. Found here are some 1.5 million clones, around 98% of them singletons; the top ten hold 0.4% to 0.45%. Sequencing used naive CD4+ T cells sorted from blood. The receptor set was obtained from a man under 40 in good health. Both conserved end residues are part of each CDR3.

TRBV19 CASSFIKGSPRGNQPQHF
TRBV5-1 CASARQATYEQYF
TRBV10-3 CAAAGLVRDTQYF
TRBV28 CASIPYRGNGYTF
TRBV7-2 CASSLDPKAEQYF
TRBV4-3 CASSQDLQGWDQPQHF
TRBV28 CATRGTGIPIGYNEQFF
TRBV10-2 CASRDSGTATYEQYF
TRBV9 CASSVVVAGALGAYTDTQYF
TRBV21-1 CASSIDRTRYGYTF
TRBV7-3 CASSSSGVDNEQFF
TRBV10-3 CAISEGLPGQGTYEQYF
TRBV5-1 CASTIEETQYF
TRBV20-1 CRASEGGEQFF
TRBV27 CASSEQGVSSYNEQFF
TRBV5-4 CASSLGLASTDTQYF